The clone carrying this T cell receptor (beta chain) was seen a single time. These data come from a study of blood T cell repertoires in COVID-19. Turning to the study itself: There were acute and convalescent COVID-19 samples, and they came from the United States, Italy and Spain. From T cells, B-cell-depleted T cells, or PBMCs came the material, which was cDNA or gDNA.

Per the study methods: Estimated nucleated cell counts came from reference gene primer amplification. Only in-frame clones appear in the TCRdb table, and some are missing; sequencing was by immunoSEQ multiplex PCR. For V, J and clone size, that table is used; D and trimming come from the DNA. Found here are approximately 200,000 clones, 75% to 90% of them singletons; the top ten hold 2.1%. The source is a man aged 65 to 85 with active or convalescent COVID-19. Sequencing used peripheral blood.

Here the CDR3 reads CASSPGTVNEQFF. The CDR3 DNA is TGTGCCAGCAGCCCCGGGACAGTTAATGAGCAGTTCTTC. The chain links TRBV6-5 to TRBJ2-1, with 7 nucleotides matching TRBD1. Trimming at V came to 6 bases and at J to 7 bases, leaving 6 bases not matched to a gene. The CDR3 sequence is 13 residues long. The germline CDR1 and CDR2 sequences are MNHEY and SVGAGI.